This T cell receptor (beta chain) was sequenced for a study of T cell responses to AZD1222 COVID-19 vaccine. Study outcomes and limitations: Most donors were white British and more were female, and clonal diversity was possibly underestimated. Every sample of the repertoires postdated the peak T cell response.

Assay used: immunoSEQ multiplex PCR; TCRdb lists only in-frame clones, some missing. This sample has around 170,000 clones, with under 95% found just once. In regard to this clone: Its antigen remains unidentified.

The CDR3 has 11 residues. V was trimmed by 8 bases and J by 2 bases, leaving 6 bases between them. Germline-derived CDR1 and CDR2 are MNHEY and SMNVEV (reference sequence). This clonotype was sampled from an adult in good health. V usage is TRBV27 and J usage is TRBJ1-2; D call uncertain. The starting material was peripheral blood, obtained on day 0 of AZD1222 vaccination. CDR3 DNA sequence: TGTGCCAGCGGCAGGAACTATGGCTACACCTTC. It translates to CASGRNYGYTF.